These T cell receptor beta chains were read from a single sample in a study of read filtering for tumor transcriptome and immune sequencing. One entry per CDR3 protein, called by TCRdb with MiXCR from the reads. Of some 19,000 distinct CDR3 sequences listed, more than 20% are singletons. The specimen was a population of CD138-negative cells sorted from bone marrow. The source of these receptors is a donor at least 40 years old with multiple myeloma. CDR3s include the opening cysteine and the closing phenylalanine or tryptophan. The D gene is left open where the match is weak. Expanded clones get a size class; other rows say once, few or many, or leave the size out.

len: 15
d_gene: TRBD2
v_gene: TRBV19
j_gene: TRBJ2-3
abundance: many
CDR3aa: CASSIASGGTDTQYF
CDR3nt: TGTGCCAGTAGTATCGCTAGCGGGGGCACAGATACGCAGTATTTT

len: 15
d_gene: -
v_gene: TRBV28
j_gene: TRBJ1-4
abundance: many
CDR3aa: CASSLAGATNEKLFF
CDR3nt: TGTGCCAGCAGTCTGGCCGGGGCAACTAATGAAAAACTGTTTTTT

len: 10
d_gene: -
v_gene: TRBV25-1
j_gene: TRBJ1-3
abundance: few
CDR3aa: CASMGNTIYF
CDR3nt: TGTGCCAGCATGGGAAACACCATATATTTT

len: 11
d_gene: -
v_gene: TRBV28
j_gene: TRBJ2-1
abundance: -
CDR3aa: CASSDLAGRIF
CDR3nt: TGTGCCAGCAGTGATCTGGCAGGGAGGATCTTC

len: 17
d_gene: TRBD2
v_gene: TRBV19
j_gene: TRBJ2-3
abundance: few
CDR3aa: CASSIVSGAGGVNTQYF
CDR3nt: TGTGCCAGTAGTATAGTAAGCGGCGCGGGGGGCGTAAATACGCAGTATTTT

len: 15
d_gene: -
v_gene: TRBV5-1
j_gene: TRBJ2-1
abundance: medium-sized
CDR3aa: CASSLANMGYNEQFF
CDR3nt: TGCGCCAGCAGCTTGGCCAATATGGGATACAATGAGCAGTTCTTC

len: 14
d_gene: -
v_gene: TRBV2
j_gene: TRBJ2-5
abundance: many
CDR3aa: CASSESKRWETQYF
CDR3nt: TGTGCCAGCAGTGAAAGCAAGAGATGGGAGACCCAGTACTTC

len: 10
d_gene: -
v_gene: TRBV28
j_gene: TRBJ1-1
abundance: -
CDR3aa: CASLKDKAFF
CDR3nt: TGTGCCAGCCTGAAAGATAAAGCTTTCTTT

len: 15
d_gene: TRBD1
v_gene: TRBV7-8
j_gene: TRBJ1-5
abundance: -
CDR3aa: CASSPSGRGEQPQHF
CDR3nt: TGTGCCAGCAGCCCCTCGGGCAGGGGGGAGCAGCCCCAGCATTTT

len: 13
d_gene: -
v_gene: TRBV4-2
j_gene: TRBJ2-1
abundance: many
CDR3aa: CASRKGDMDEQFF
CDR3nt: TGTGCCAGCAGAAAAGGGGATATGGATGAGCAGTTCTTC

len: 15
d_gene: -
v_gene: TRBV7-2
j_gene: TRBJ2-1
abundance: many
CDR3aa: CASSISGWTYNEQFF
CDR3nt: TGTGCCAGCAGCATCTCCGGTTGGACCTACAATGAGCAGTTCTTC

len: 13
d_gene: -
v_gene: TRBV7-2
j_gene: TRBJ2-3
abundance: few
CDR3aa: CASSLGQQDTQYF
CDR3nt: TGTGCCAGCAGCTTAGGCCAGCAAGATACGCAGTATTTT

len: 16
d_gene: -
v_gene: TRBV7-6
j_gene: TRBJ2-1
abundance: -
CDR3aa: CASTLDREGTHNEQFF
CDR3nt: TGCGCCAGCACCCTAGACAGGGAGGGGACTCACAATGAGCAGTTCTTC

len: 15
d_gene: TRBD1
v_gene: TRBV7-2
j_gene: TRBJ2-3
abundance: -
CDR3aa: CANSLSGQNTDTQYF
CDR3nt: TGTGCCAACAGCTTATCGGGACAGAACACAGATACGCAGTATTTT

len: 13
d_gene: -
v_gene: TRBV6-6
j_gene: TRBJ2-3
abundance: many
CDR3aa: CASSSNVADTQYF
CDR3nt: TGTGCCAGCAGTTCAAATGTGGCAGATACGCAGTATTTT

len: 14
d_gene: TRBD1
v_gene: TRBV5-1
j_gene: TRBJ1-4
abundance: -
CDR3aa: CASTRTGLNEKLFF
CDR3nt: TGCGCCAGCACCCGGACAGGGCTTAATGAAAAACTGTTTTTT

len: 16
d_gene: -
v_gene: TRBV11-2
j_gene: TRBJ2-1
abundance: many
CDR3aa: CASSPRIHRRYNEQFF
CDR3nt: TGTGCCAGCAGCCCACGAATCCACCGACGCTACAATGAGCAGTTCTTC

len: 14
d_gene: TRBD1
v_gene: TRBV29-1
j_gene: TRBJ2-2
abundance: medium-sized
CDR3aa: CSVQDRGNTGELFF
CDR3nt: TGCAGCGTGCAAGACAGGGGAAACACCGGGGAGCTGTTTTTT

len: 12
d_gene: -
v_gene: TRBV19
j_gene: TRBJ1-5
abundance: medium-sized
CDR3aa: CASTTGHQPQHF
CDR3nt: TGTGCCAGTACCACAGGTCACCAGCCCCAGCATTTT

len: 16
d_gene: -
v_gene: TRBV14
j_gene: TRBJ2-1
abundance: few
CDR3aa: CASNPGPVTGSNEQFF
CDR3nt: TGTGCCAGCAACCCCGGACCGGTCACAGGTTCGAATGAGCAGTTCTTC

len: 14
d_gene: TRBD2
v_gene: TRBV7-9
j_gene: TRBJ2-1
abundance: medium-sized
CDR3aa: CASNPLGGDNEQFF
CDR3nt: TGTGCCAGCAACCCCCTGGGGGGGGACAATGAGCAGTTCTTC

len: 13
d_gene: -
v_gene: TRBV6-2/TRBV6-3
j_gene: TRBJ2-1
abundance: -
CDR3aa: CASKNYDPEGRFF
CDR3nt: TGTGCCAGCAAAAATTATGATCCGGAGGGTCGGTTCTTC

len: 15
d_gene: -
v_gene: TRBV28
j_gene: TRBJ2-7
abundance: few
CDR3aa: CASSATGPGANEQYF
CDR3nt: TGTGCCAGCAGTGCAACCGGCCCGGGGGCGAACGAGCAGTACTTC

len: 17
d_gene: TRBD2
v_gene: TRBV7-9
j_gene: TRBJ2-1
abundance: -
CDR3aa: CSSSLSASGSICNEQFF
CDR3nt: TGTTCCAGCAGCTTATCGGCTAGCGGGAGTATCTGCAATGAGCAGTTCTTC

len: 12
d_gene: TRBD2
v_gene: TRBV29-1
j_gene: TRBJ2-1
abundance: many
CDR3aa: CSIIGGGNEQFF
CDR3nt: TGCAGCATAATTGGGGGGGGGAATGAGCAGTTCTTC

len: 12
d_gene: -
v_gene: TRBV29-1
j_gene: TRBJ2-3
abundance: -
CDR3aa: CSVGGGPDTQYF
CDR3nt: TGCAGCGTTGGGGGCGGGCCAGATACGCAGTATTTT

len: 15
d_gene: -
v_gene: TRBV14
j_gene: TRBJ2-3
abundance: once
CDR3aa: CASSPQRTGTDTQYF
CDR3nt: TGTGCCAGCAGCCCGCAGCGGACCGGCACAGATACGCAGTATTTT

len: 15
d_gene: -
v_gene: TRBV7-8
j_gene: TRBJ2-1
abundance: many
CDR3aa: CASSLGASWQYEQFF
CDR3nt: TGTGCCAGCAGCTTAGGGGCTAGTTGGCAATATGAGCAGTTCTTC

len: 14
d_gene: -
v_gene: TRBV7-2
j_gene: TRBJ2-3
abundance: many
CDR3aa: CASSLDSYTDTQYF
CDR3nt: TGTGCCAGCAGCTTGGACAGTTACACAGATACGCAGTATTTT

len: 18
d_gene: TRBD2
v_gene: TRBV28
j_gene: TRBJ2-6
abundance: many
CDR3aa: CASSLPAGGGAGANVLTF
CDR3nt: TGTGCCAGCAGTCTACCTGCGGGGGGAGGGGCTGGGGCCAACGTCCTGACTTTC

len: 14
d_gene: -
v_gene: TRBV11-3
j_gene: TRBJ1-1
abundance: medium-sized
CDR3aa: CASSLGRTSTEAFF
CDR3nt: TGTGCCAGCAGCTTAGGACGCACGAGCACTGAAGCTTTCTTT

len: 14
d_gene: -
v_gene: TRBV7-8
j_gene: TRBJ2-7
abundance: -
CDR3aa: CASSLGSIPYEQYF
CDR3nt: TGTGCCAGCAGCTTAGGCTCGATTCCCTACGAGCAGTACTTC

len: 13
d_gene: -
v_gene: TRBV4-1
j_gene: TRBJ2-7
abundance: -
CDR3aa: CASSQGYSGEQYF
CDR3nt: TGCGCCAGCAGCCAAGGGTATTCCGGGGAGCAGTACTTC

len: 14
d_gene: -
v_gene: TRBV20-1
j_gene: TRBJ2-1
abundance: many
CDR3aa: CSARDQGLHNEQFF
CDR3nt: TGCAGTGCTAGAGATCAGGGACTCCACAATGAGCAGTTCTTC

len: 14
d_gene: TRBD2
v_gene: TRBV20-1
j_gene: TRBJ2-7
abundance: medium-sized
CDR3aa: CSASPWTSLGEQYF
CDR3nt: TGCAGTGCTAGCCCCTGGACTAGCCTCGGGGAGCAGTACTTC

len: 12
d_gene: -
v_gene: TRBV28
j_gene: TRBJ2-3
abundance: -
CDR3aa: CASSLEPGPQYF
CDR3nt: TGTGCCAGCAGTCTTGAGCCAGGCCCGCAGTATTTT

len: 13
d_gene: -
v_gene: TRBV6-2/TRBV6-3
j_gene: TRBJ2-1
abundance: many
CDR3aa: CASNTKWWNEQFF
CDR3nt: TGTGCCAGCAACACCAAGTGGTGGAATGAGCAGTTCTTC

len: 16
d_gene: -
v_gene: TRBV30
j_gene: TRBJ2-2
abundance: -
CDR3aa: CAWSVSRSGETGELFF
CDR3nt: TGTGCCTGGAGTGTATCCAGAAGCGGAGAAACCGGGGAGCTGTTTTTT

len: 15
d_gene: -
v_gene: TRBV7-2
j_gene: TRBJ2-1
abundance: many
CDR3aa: CASSPAGGNGKEQFF
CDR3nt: TGTGCCAGCAGTCCCGCCGGGGGTAACGGCAAGGAGCAGTTCTTC

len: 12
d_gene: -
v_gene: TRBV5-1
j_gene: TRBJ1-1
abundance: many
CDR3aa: CASPTGNTEAFF
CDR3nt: TGCGCCAGTCCTACAGGGAACACTGAAGCTTTCTTT

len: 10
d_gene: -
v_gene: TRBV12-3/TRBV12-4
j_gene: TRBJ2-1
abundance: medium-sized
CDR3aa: CASRGNEQFF
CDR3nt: TGTGCCAGCAGGGGCAATGAGCAGTTCTTC

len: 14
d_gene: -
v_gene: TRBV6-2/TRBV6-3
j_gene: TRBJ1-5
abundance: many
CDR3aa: CASSYSPRNQPQHF
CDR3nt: TGTGCCAGCAGTTACTCGCCGCGAAATCAGCCCCAGCATTTT

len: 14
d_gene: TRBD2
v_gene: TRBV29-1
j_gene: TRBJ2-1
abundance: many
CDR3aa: CSVGGTSGYNEQFF
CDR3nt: TGCAGCGTCGGGGGGACTAGCGGATACAATGAGCAGTTCTTC

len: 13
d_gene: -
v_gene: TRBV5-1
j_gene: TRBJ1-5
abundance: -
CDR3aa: CASSLRVRGPQHF
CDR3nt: TGCGCCAGCAGCCTCAGGGTAAGGGGGCCCCAGCATTTT

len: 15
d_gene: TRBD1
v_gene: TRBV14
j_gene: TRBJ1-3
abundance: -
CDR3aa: CASSQEPGQRDTIYF
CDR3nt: TGTGCCAGCAGCCAAGAGCCGGGACAGAGGGACACCATATATTTT

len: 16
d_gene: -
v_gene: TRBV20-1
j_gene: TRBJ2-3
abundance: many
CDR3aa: CSVPVGRVMSTDTQYF
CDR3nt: TGCAGTGTTCCAGTCGGCAGGGTCATGTCCACAGATACGCAGTATTTT

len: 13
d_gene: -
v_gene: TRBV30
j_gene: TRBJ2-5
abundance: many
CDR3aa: CAWSVTRKETQYF
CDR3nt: TGTGCCTGGAGTGTAACCCGAAAAGAGACCCAGTACTTC

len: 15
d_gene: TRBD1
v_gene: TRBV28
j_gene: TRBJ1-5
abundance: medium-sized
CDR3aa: CASRDWGQGVQPQHF
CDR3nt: TGTGCCAGCAGGGACTGGGGACAGGGTGTCCAGCCCCAGCATTTT

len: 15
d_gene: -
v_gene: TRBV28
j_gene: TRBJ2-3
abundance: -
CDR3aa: CASSLTGSGADAQYF
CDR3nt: TGTGCCAGCAGCTTGACAGGCAGTGGAGCAGATGCGCAGTATTTT

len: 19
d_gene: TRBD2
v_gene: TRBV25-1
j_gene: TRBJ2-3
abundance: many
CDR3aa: CASSVGTSGTRSSTDTQYF
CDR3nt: TGTGCCAGCAGTGTGGGGACTAGCGGGACCCGATCTAGCACAGATACGCAGTATTTT

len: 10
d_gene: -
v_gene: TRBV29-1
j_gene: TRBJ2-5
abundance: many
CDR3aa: CSVQEETQYF
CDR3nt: TGCAGCGTCCAAGAAGAGACCCAGTACTTC

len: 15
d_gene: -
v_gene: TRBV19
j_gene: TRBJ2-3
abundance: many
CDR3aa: CASSIGAGGTDTQYF
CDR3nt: TGTGCCAGTAGTATCGGGGCAGGGGGCACAGATACGCAGTATTTT

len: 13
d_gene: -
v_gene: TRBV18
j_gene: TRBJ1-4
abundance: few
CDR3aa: CASSPQSNEKLFF
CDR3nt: TGTGCCAGCTCACCACAGTCTAATGAAAAACTGTTTTTT

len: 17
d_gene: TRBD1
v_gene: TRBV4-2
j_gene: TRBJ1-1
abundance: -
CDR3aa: CASSARGGRVMNTEAFF
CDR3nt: TGTGCCAGCAGCGCCAGGGGGGGCAGGGTGATGAACACTGAAGCTTTCTTT

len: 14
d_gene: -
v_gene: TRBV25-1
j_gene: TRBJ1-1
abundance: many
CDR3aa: CASSGQKMNTEAFF
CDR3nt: TGTGCCAGCAGTGGACAGAAAATGAACACTGAAGCTTTCTTT

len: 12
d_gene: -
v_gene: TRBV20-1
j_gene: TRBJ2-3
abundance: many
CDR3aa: CSARPPTDTQYF
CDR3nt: TGCAGTGCTAGGCCCCCCACAGATACGCAGTATTTT

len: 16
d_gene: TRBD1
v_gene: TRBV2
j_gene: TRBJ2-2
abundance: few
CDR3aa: CASTIEAGQGAGELFF
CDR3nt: TGTGCCAGCACCATCGAAGCGGGACAGGGGGCCGGGGAGCTGTTTTTT

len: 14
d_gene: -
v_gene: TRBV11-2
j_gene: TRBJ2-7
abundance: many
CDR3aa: CASSLVRGSYEQYF
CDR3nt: TGTGCCAGCAGCTTAGTACGAGGGAGCTACGAGCAGTACTTC

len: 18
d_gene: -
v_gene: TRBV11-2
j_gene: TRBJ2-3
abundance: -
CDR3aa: CARPPYPTSPTSTDTQYF
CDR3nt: TGTGCCAGGCCGCCCTACCCGACATCGCCCACTAGCACAGATACGCAGTATTTT